Below, 31 T cell receptor beta chains from the same sample are listed, as sequenced in a study of T cell repertoires in cytomegalovirus infection. TCRdb recomputed calls from the reads with MiXCR, one row per CDR3 protein. The data contain about 680,000 distinct CDR3 sequences, approximately 24% of them singletons. Sequencing used CD8+ T cells from PBMCs. The receptors were sampled from a human donor in good health (CMV status not recorded). Some clones in this sample may be carry-over from other donors' samples.

This chain joins TRBV7-9 and TRBJ2-7; 9 nucleotides align to TRBD1. The CDR3 consists of 14 residues. J was trimmed by 2 bases and V by 5 bases; bases with no gene match: 4. Germline CDR1 SEHNR, CDR2 FQNEAQ (reference sequence). The CDR3 loop is CASSRWDRAYEQYF. The CDR3 nucleotides read TGTGCCAGCAGCCGGTGGGACAGGGCCTACGAGCAGTACTTC.

In its sample, this clonotype was seen a few times. The chain couples TRBV20-1 to TRBJ2-1, with D possibly matching TRBD1 (6 bases). V shed 3 bases and J shed 10 bases, with 22 bases lying between them. Germline-derived CDR1 and CDR2 are DFQATT and SNEGSKA (reference sequence). This CDR3 comprises 15 residues. The DNA for the CDR3 is TGCAGTGCTAGTCGACGGACAGTGGGCTACGGGGAGCAGTTCTTC. Its protein is CSASRRTVGYGEQFF.

V usage is TRBV29-1 and J usage is TRBJ2-1; 14 nucleotides match TRBD2. V was pared by 7 bases and J by 4 bases, with 6 bases of the junction left unmatched. This CDR3 contains 15 residues. In germline, CDR1 is SQVTM, CDR2 ANQGSEA. CDR3 region: CSAGTSGGPYNEQFF. CDR3 in DNA: TGCAGCGCCGGGACTAGCGGGGGCCCATACAATGAGCAGTTCTTC.

Comments on this clonotype: The CDR3 does not end in the conserved phenylalanine or tryptophan, so this is likely a read error. This chain joins TRBV6-2 or TRBV6-3 and TRBJ2-1; D might be TRBD2 (6 bases). This CDR3 has 15 amino acids. Germline assignment: CDR1 MNHEY and CDR2 SVGEGT. Between the trimmed V and J ends, which lost 2 bases and 0 bases, there was a span of 8 bases. CDR3 sequence: CASSYAGPSYNEQFS. In nucleotides, the CDR3 is TGTGCCAGCAGTTACGCGGGGCCCTCCTACAATGAGCAGTTCTCC.

In this sample, this clonotype turned up many times. This rearrangement joins TRBV7-9 to TRBJ2-3; D not resolved. CDR3 size: 12 residues. The ends were cut back, 5 bases at V and 6 bases at J, with 9 bases in the middle. CDR1 and CDR2 from the germline V gene are SEHNR and FQNEAQ (reference sequence). This CDR3 is CASSPTRDTQYF. CDR3 in DNA: TGTGCCAGCAGCCCGACACGGGATACGCAGTATTTT.

The gene calls are TRBV27 and TRBJ1-4; D not resolved. The germline CDR1 and CDR2 sequences are MNHEY and SMNVEV (reference sequence). V dropped 4 bases and J dropped 5 bases, with 11 bases sitting between them. The CDR3 length is 14 residues. The DNA for the CDR3 is TGTGCCAGCAGTTACCGAACTAAGAATGAAAAACTGTTTTTT. Amino acid sequence: CASSYRTKNEKLFF.

This clonotype was seen a handful of times. The chain uses TRBV6-2 or TRBV6-3 and TRBJ2-2; 8 bases align to TRBD1. V trimming: 7 bases; J trimming: 5 bases; junction bases outside the gene matches: 12. The CDR3 is made up of 16 amino acids. Germline V CDR1 and CDR2: MNHEY, SVGEGT. CDR3 coding DNA: TGTGCCAGCACCCTCATCCCCGACAGGGGTACCGGGGAGCTGTTTTTT. Protein: CASTLIPDRGTGELFF.

This clonotype was seen many times. The rearrangement links TRBV7-9 to TRBJ2-3, with TRBD2 matching 13 bases. With 5 bases clipped from V and 2 bases from J, the junction kept 7 bases outside the gene matches. The germline V gene encodes CDR1 SEHNR and CDR2 FQNEAQ (reference sequence). The CDR3 has 17 residues. CDR3 loop: CASSGRGTSGATDTQYF. The CDR3 coding sequence is TGTGCCAGCAGCGGCCGAGGGACTAGCGGGGCCACAGATACGCAGTATTTT.

This clonotype was detected a few times. For the CDR3, the DNA is TGTGCCAGCAGCCACCACCTGACAGGGCTGAACACTGAAGCTTTCTTT. It specifies CASSHHLTGLNTEAFF. The chain recombines TRBV7-9 with TRBJ1-1; TRBD1 matches at 7 bases. The CDR3 has 16 amino acids. From germline, CDR1 is SEHNR and CDR2 FQNEAQ (reference sequence). The J segment lost 0 bases and the V segment lost 5 bases, leaving 9 bases of the junction unmatched.

The chain carries TRBV6-6 and TRBJ2-3; unclear D gene. V was shortened by 2 bases and J by 2 bases, with 8 bases between the two germline ends. CDR1 MNHNY and CDR2 SVGAGI come from the germline V gene (reference sequence). The CDR3 is 14 residues long. The CDR3 protein is CASSYRQATDTQYF. For the CDR3, the DNA is TGTGCCAGCAGTTACCGGCAGGCCACAGATACGCAGTATTTT.

V usage is TRBV25-1 and J usage is TRBJ1-4, with D uncertain. Trimming took off 4 bases at V and 0 bases at J, with 9 bases between the two ends. Per germline, CDR1 MGHDK and CDR2 SYGVNS. The CDR3 length is 15 residues. The DNA of the CDR3 is TGTGCCAGCAGTGTACGCGACGCAACTAATGAAAAACTGTTTTTT. This sequence encodes CASSVRDATNEKLFF.

The V and J genes are TRBV6-2 or TRBV6-3 and TRBJ2-1; 7 bases are shared with TRBD1. The ends lost 6 bases at V and 1 base at J; junction bases unmatched: 6. Germline CDR1 reads MNHEY; CDR2 reads SVGEGT. This CDR3 has 15 amino acids. The CDR3 loop is CASSDREYSYNEQFF. The DNA of the CDR3 is TGTGCCAGCAGCGACAGGGAGTATTCCTACAATGAGCAGTTCTTC.

The table lists this clonotype with many counts. The J gene is TRBJ1-1, the V gene TRBV7-9; D possibly corresponds to TRBD1 (6 bases). Per the germline V gene, CDR1 is SEHNR and CDR2 is FQNEAQ (reference sequence). The CDR3 spans 12 residues. V lost 5 bases, J lost 8 bases, and 12 bases lay in between. The DNA of the CDR3 is TGTGCCAGCAGCCAAACCGGGACAGAAGCTTTCTTT. Protein sequence: CASSQTGTEAFF.

This clonotype was counted many times. This chain links TRBV6-2 or TRBV6-3 with TRBJ2-1; 7 bases fit TRBD2. From germline, CDR1 is MNHEY and CDR2 SVGEGT. V lost 7 bases, J lost 4 bases, and 10 bases stayed unmatched. This CDR3 spans 15 amino acids. The CDR3 coding sequence is TGTGCCAGCAATCGTCGGGGGGAGCCTTACAATGAGCAGTTCTTC. It codes for CASNRRGEPYNEQFF.

The V and J genes are TRBV18 and TRBJ2-7; D not certain. Germline V lookup: CDR1 KGHSH, CDR2 LQKENI. This CDR3 is 12 amino acids long. The V gene lost 8 bases and the J gene lost 7 bases, with 15 bases spanning the gap. The DNA of the CDR3 is TGTGCCAGCACTCTAGACGGTTTGGAGCAGTACGTC. Its translation: CASTLDGLEQYV.

The J gene is TRBJ2-7, the V gene TRBV19; D is perhaps TRBD2 (5 bases). This CDR3 has 11 residues. The germline V and J ends were trimmed by 8 bases and 6 bases, with 11 bases remaining between them. The germline V gene encodes CDR1 LNHDA and CDR2 SQIVND (reference sequence). As DNA, the CDR3 is TGTGCCAGTGGTAGCGAAGGCGAGCAGTACTTC. This encodes CASGSEGEQYF.

The chain links TRBV6-6 to TRBJ2-1; D uncertain. Trimming took 2 bases from V and 8 from J, leaving 10 bases between them. The CDR3 totals 13 residues. Germline V lookup: CDR1 MNHNY, CDR2 SVGAGI (reference sequence). The CDR3 nucleotides read TGTGCCAGCAGTTACGGGTGTGGCGATGAGCAGTTCTTC. This codes for CASSYGCGDEQFF.

This clonotype showed up just a few times. This sequence joins TRBV25-1 and TRBJ2-2, with D perhaps TRBD1 (6 bases). This CDR3 comprises 19 residues. V shed 2 bases and J shed 2 bases, with 21 bases lying between them. In germline, CDR1 is MGHDK, CDR2 SYGVNS. The chain's CDR3 is CASSEVLQGRLPNTGELFF. CDR3 DNA: TGTGCCAGCAGTGAAGTTCTCCAGGGGCGCCTACCCAACACCGGGGAGCTGTTTTTT.

This clonotype has just a few counts. The chain recombines TRBV25-1 with TRBJ2-2; no firm D call. V lost 7 bases and J 4 bases, leaving 7 bases between the germline ends. This CDR3 contains 12 residues. Germline V gene sequence: CDR1 MGHDK, CDR2 SYGVNS. The CDR3: CASKGTTGELFF. The CDR3 DNA reads as TGTGCCAGCAAGGGAACCACCGGGGAGCTGTTTTTT.

This clonotype was observed a few times. The J gene is TRBJ2-5, the V gene TRBV6-6, with D hard to call. Germline CDR1 is MNHNY and CDR2 is SVGAGI (reference sequence). The V and J ends lost 3 bases and 2 bases respectively, with 10 bases between them. This CDR3 region has 14 residues. As DNA, the CDR3 is TGTGCCAGCAGTTATCAGGAGCTACAAGAGACCCAGTACTTC. Translated, it gives CASSYQELQETQYF.

V and J are TRBV5-4 and TRBJ1-1; D may be TRBD1 (5 bases). Germline V gene lookup returns CDR1 SGHNT and CDR2 YYREEE (reference sequence). The CDR3 has 13 residues. V dropped 3 bases and J dropped 5 bases, with 11 bases sitting between them. The chain's CDR3 is CASSWGRETEAFF. CDR3 DNA sequence: TGTGCCAGCAGCTGGGGCAGGGAGACTGAAGCTTTCTTT. Full variable domain (outside the CDR3, taken from reference TRBV5-4 and TRBJ1-1): ETGVTQSPTHLIKTRGQQVTLRCSSQSGHNTVSWYQQALGQGPQFIFQYYREEENGRGNFPPRFSGLQFPNYSSELNVNALELDDSALYLCASSWGRETEAFFGQGTRLTVV.

The CDR3 nucleotides are TGTGCCAGTAGTATGAGGGGCAGCATTGATGAAGCTTTCTTT. This encodes CASSMRGSIDEAFF. The genes are TRBV19 and TRBJ1-1, with D perhaps TRBD1 (5 bases). This CDR3 region has 14 residues. The V gene's germline CDR1 is LNHDA and CDR2 SQIVND (reference sequence). V lost 3 bases to trimming and J lost 7 bases, with 15 bases between them. The full variable domain, rest sourced from reference TRBV19 and TRBJ1-1, is DGGITQSPKYLFRKEGQNVTLSCEQNLNHDAMYWYRQDPGQGLRLIYYSQIVNDFQKGDIAEGYSVSREKKESFPLTVTSAQKNPTAFYLCASSMRGSIDEAFFGQGTRLTVV.

This chain uses TRBV15 with TRBJ2-3; TRBD1 matches at 7 bases. The germline CDR1 and CDR2 sequences are LNHNV and YYDKDF (reference sequence). With 3 bases clipped from V and 2 bases from J, the junction kept 5 bases outside the gene matches. This CDR3 is 15 amino acids long. The CDR3 DNA sequence: TGTGCCACCAGCAGGAGACAGGGATCCACAGATACGCAGTATTTT. As protein: CATSRRQGSTDTQYF.

The V call is TRBV6-2 or TRBV6-3, the J call TRBJ2-7; perhaps TRBD2 as D (6 bases). Trimming shortened V by 2 bases and J by 4 bases, and 9 bases separated the two germline ends. CDR1 is MNHEY, CDR2 SVGEGT, per germline. This CDR3 has 13 amino acids. CDR3 in DNA: TGTGCCAGCAGTTACAACGGGGGTTACGAGCAGTACGTC. Protein sequence: CASSYNGGYEQYV.

This clonotype was observed many times. The J gene is TRBJ2-7, the V gene TRBV12-3 or TRBV12-4; D is undetermined. Trimming pared 4 bases from V and 3 bases from J, leaving 13 bases between. This CDR3 comprises 14 residues. Here the CDR3 reads CASSSYVGFYEQYF. The CDR3 nucleotides read TGTGCCAGCAGTTCGTACGTGGGTTTCTACGAGCAGTACTTC.

This clonotype was seen at least ten times. The rearrangement joins TRBV7-9 to TRBJ1-4; D not certain. V was cut by 5 bases and J by 0 bases, with 7 bases left in between. CDR1 SEHNR and CDR2 FQNEAQ come from the germline V gene (reference sequence). The CDR3 sequence is 14 residues long. This CDR3 is CASSPPTTNEKLFF. In nucleotides, the CDR3 is TGTGCCAGCAGCCCTCCTACAACTAATGAAAAACTGTTTTTT.

This clonotype has only a few counts. This chain connects TRBV14 to TRBJ2-6; unclear D gene. Trimming left V 1 base short and J 4 bases short, with 23 bases between. Germline lookup yields CDR1 SGHDN and CDR2 FVKESK. The CDR3 is 20 amino acids. The chain's CDR3 is CASSQADRSHVDSGANVLTF. CDR3 sequence (DNA): TGTGCCAGCAGCCAAGCGGATAGAAGCCACGTCGACTCCGGGGCCAACGTCCTGACTTTC.

This clonotype was seen at least ten times. The CDR3 nucleotides read TGTGCCAGCACCGTGACTAGCGGGGGGGCGGAGACCCAGTACTTC. Residues: CASTVTSGGAETQYF. The V call is TRBV7-2, the J call TRBJ2-5, with 14 bases lining up with TRBD2. J was trimmed by 5 bases and V by 7 bases; bases with no gene match: 6. Germline CDR1 SGHTA, CDR2 FQGNSA. CDR3 length: 15 amino acids.

In its sample, this clonotype was seen a few times. This chain connects TRBV27 to TRBJ2-7, with D uncertain. Looked up from germline, CDR1 is MNHEY and CDR2 is SMNVEV (reference sequence). CDR3 length: 11 residues. Trimming stripped 5 bases from V and 5 bases from J, with 7 bases between. The CDR3 sequence is CASSHQHEQYF. CDR3 coding DNA: TGTGCCAGCAGTCATCAGCACGAGCAGTACTTC.

For the CDR3, the DNA is TGTGCCAGCAGTGCGACTAGCGGCAATGAGCAGTTCTTC. Its protein product is CASSATSGNEQFF. The chain has TRBV2 and TRBJ2-1; TRBD2 matches 9 bases. In germline, CDR1 is SNHLY, CDR2 FYNNEI. The CDR3 is made up of 13 amino acids. The ends lost 4 bases at V and 6 bases at J; junction bases unmatched: 1.

The chain couples TRBV7-3 to TRBJ2-1; D is possibly TRBD2 (5 bases). Germline V gene data show CDR1 as SGHTA and CDR2 as FQGTGA. The germline V and J ends were trimmed by 4 bases and 9 bases, with 16 bases remaining between them. The CDR3 totals 14 residues. The CDR3 nucleotides are TGTGCCAGCAGCTCCGAGCTCGGTCGGGGTGAGCAGTTCTTC. Its protein is CASSSELGRGEQFF. The whole variable domain, filled in from reference TRBV7-3 and TRBJ2-1, reads GAGVSQTPSNKVTEKGKYVELRCDPISGHTALYWYRQSLGQGPEFLIYFQGTGAADDSGLPNDRFFAVRPEGSVSTLKIQRTERGDSAVYLCASSSELGRGEQFFGPGTRLTVL.